This T cell receptor (beta chain) was found in a study of Ad26.COV2.S vaccination and SARS-CoV-2 variants. Study at large: The trial was COV1001 and the donor's arm was Ad26.COV2.S.

The treatment denotes: roughly 18 received Ad26.COV2.S at low or high dose, single or two shots; about 5 received placebo; per-sample allocation not given. Collection of the samples took place on day 63 after the first injection of vaccine or placebo. Profiled with immunoSEQ multiplex PCR; TCRdb holds only in-frame clones, not every one. The data hold roughly 350,000 clones, with less than 90% observed a single time. CDR1 is ENHRY and CDR2 is SYGVKD in the germline V gene. This CDR3 comprises 14 residues. V lost 3 bases to trimming and J lost 2 bases, with 10 bases between them. The gene calls are TRBV10-3 and TRBJ1-1; D not certain. The sequence derives from a person between 18 and 65 years old who received the Ad26.COV2.S COVID-19 vaccine or a placebo. The input for sequencing was peripheral blood, taken in a trial of Ad26.COV2.S vaccine versus placebo. The CDR3 DNA reads as TGTGCCATCAGTGATCCAGGACTTAACACTGAAGCTTTCTTT. Translation gives CAISDPGLNTEAFF.